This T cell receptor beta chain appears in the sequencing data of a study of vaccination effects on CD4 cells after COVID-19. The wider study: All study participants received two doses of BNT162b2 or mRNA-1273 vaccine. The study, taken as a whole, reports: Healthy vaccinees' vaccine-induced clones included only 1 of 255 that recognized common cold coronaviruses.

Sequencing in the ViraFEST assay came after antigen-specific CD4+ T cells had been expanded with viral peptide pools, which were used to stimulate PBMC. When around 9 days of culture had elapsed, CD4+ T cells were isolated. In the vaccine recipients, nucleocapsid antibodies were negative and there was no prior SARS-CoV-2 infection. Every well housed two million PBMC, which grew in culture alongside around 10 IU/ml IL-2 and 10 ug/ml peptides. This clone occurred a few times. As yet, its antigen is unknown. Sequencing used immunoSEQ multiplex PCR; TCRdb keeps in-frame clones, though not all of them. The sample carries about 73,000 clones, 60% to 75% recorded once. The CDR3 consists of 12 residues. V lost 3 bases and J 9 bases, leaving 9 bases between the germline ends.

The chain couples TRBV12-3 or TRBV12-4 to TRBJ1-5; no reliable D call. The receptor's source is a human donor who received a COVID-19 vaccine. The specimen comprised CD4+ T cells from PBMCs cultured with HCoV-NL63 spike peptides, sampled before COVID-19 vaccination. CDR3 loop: CASSLGTSPQHF. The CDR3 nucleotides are TGTGCCAGCAGTTTGGGCACCTCGCCCCAGCATTTT.